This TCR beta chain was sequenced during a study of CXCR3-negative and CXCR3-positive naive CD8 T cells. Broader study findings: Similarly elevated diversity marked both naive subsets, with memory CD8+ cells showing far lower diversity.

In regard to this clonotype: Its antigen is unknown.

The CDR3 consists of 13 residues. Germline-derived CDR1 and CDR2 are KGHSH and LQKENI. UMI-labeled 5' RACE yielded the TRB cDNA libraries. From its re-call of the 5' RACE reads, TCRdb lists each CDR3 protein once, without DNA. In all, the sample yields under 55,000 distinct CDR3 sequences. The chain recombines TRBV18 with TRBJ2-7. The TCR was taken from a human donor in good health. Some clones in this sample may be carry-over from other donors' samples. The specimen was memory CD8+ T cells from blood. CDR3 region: CASSPISINEQYF.